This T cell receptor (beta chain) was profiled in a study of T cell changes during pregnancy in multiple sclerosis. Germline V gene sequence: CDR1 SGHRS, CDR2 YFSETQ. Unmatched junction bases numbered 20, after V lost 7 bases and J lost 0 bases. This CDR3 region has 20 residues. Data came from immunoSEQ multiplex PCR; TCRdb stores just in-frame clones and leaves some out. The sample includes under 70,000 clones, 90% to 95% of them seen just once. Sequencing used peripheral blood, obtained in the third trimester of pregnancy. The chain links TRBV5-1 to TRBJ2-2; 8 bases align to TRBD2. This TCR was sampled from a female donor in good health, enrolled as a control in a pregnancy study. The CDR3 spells CASGLAPGQTIFANTGELFF. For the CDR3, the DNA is TGCGCCAGCGGACTAGCCCCCGGACAGACAATATTCGCGAACACCGGGGAGCTGTTTTTT.